This is a list of T cell receptor beta chains from one sample in a study of T cell responses to AZD1222 COVID-19 vaccine. The protocol was immunoSEQ multiplex PCR, while the TCRdb copy is restricted to in-frame clones and leaves out a portion. The profile covers around 120,000 clones, with less than 90% appearing a single time and 25% to 30% taken by the ten largest. The sequencing used peripheral blood, collected on day 0 of AZD1222 vaccination. All receptors come from an adult in good health. The CDR3 runs from the conserved cysteine through the conserved F or W. The D gene is left open where the match is weak. Rows give clone size only sometimes, using once, few, many, or a class for an expanded clone.

d_gene	v_gene	abundance	len	j_gene	CDR3aa	CDR3nt
-	TRBV7-9	once	14	TRBJ2-7	CASSFPGPVVEQYF	TGTGCCAGCAGCTTCCCCGGCCCTGTGGTCGAGCAGTACTTC
TRBD2	TRBV3-1/TRBV3-2	-	15	TRBJ2-3	CASSRGVAGPDTQYF	TGTGCCAGCAGCCGAGGAGTAGCGGGACCAGATACGCAGTATTTT
-	TRBV24-1	-	12	TRBJ1-2	CATSDDNYGYTF	TGTGCCACCAGTGATGATAACTATGGCTACACCTTC
-	TRBV9	few	13	TRBJ2-5	CASSVDFLGTQYF	TGTGCCAGCAGCGTAGATTTCTTGGGGACCCAGTACTTC
TRBD1	TRBV5-1	-	20	TRBJ2-5	CASSLAPQTGGIPRQETQYF	TGCGCCAGCAGCTTGGCACCCCAGACAGGGGGCATACCAAGGCAAGAGACCCAGTACTTC
-	TRBV6-1	-	18	TRBJ2-7	CASSEGDHKGLLIYEQYF	TGTGCCAGCAGTGAAGGGGATCACAAGGGGCTTTTGATCTACGAGCAGTACTTC
-	TRBV7-3	-	15	TRBJ2-1	CASSSGGREGNEQFF	TGTGCCAGCAGCTCGGGCGGCAGGGAAGGCAATGAGCAGTTCTTC
-	TRBV6-1	-	14	TRBJ2-5	CASSDGGTGATQYF	TGTGCCAGCAGTGATGGTGGGACTGGGGCAACCCAGTACTTC
TRBD2	TRBV2	-	12	TRBJ2-7	CASSWTSSEQYF	TGTGCCAGCAGTTGGACTAGCAGCGAGCAGTACTTC
TRBD2	TRBV19	-	16	TRBJ2-3	CASSASGLAGTDTQYF	TGTGCCAGTAGTGCCTCGGGACTAGCGGGAACAGATACGCAGTATTTT
-	TRBV10-3	-	13	TRBJ2-1	CAIRGGGDNEQFF	TGTGCCATCAGAGGGGGAGGGGACAATGAGCAGTTCTTC
TRBD1	TRBV30	-	14	TRBJ2-2	CAWRGTGRTGELFF	TGTGCCTGGAGGGGGACAGGGCGGACCGGGGAGCTGTTTTTT
-	TRBV12-3/TRBV12-4	-	13	TRBJ2-7	CASSRDRSYEQYF	TGTGCCAGCAGTAGAGACAGGTCCTACGAGCAGTACTTC
-	TRBV6-5	-	13	TRBJ2-5	CETRGVSQETQYF	TGTGAGACCAGGGGGGTGAGCCAAGAGACCCAGTACTTC
-	TRBV6-5	-	14	TRBJ1-4	CASSYSQEGEKLFF	TGTGCCAGCAGTTACTCCCAGGAAGGTGAAAAACTGTTTTTT
-	TRBV5-1	once	14	TRBJ1-1	CASSLAGGNTEAFF	TGCGCCAGCAGCTTGGCTGGGGGGAACACTGAAGCTTTCTTT
-	TRBV14	-	13	TRBJ1-1	CASSQDGGTEAFF	TGTGCCAGCAGCCAAGATGGGGGTACTGAAGCTTTCTTT
-	TRBV5-1	-	14	TRBJ1-1	CASSPGPSNTEAFF	TGCGCCAGCAGCCCGGGACCATCGAACACTGAAGCTTTCTTT
-	TRBV7-2	-	14	TRBJ2-7	CASSPRTETYEQYF	TGTGCCAGCAGCCCGCGGACAGAGACCTACGAGCAGTACTTC
-	TRBV7-8	-	12	TRBJ2-2	CASSLGYGELFF	TGTGCCAGCAGCCTCGGCTACGGGGAGCTGTTTTTT
TRBD1	TRBV27	few	15	TRBJ1-6	CASGSGQINNSPLHF	TGTGCCAGCGGATCGGGACAGATCAATAATTCACCCCTCCACTTT
-	TRBV19	once	12	TRBJ1-2	CASSMSGYGYTF	TGTGCCAGTAGTATGAGCGGGTATGGCTACACCTTC
-	TRBV2	-	13	TRBJ1-5	CASSVGGGQPQHF	TGTGCCAGCAGTGTGGGGGGGGGACAGCCCCAGCATTTT
-	TRBV6-1	-	14	TRBJ1-3	CASSEAVPGNTIYF	TGTGCCAGCAGTGAAGCCGTCCCGGGAAACACCATATATTTT
TRBD2	TRBV3-1/TRBV3-2	-	18	TRBJ2-1	CASSQDTTSGGLYNEQFF	TGTGCCAGCAGCCAAGATACAACTAGCGGGGGACTCTACAATGAGCAGTTCTTC
TRBD2	TRBV5-1	-	16	TRBJ2-2	CASSQESGSATGELFF	TGCGCCAGCAGCCAAGAGAGCGGGAGTGCCACCGGGGAGCTGTTTTTT
TRBD2	TRBV7-9	once	18	TRBJ2-2	CASSPLAGSPENTGELFF	TGTGCCAGCAGCCCCTTAGCGGGATCCCCCGAGAACACCGGGGAGCTGTTTTTT
-	TRBV5-1	-	15	TRBJ1-2	CASSLTGMILYGYTF	TGCGCCAGCAGCCTAACAGGGATGATATTATATGGCTACACCTTC
-	TRBV9	-	13	TRBJ1-5	CASGDWGYQPQHF	TGTGCCAGTGGGGATTGGGGTTATCAGCCCCAGCATTTT